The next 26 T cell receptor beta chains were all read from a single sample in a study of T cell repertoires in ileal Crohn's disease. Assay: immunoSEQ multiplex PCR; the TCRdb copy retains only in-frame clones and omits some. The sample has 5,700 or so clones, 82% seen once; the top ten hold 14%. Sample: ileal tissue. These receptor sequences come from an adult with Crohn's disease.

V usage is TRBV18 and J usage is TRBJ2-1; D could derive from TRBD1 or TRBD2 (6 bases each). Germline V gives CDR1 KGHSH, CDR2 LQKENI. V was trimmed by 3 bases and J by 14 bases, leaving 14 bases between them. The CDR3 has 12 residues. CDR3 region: CASSPLQGGEFF. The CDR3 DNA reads TGTGCCAGCTCACCTCTACAGGGAGGTGAGTTCTTC.

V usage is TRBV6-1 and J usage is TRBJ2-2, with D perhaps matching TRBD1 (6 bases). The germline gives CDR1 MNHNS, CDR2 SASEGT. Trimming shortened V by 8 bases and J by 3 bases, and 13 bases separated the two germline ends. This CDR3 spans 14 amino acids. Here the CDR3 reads CASGTGTHTGELFF. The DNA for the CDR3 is TGTGCCAGCGGCACGGGGACACACACCGGGGAGCTGTTTTTT.

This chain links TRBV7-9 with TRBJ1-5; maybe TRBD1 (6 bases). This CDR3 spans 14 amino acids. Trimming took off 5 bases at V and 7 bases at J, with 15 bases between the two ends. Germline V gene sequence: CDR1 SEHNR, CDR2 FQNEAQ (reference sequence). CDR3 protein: CASSPKGGRQPQHF. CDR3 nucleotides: TGTGCCAGCAGCCCGAAGGGGGGTCGACAGCCCCAGCATTTT. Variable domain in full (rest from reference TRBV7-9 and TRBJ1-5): DTGVSQNPRHKITKRGQNVTFRCDPISEHNRLYWYRQTLGQGPEFLTYFQNEAQLEKSRLLSDRFSAERPKGSFSTLEIQRTEQGDSAMYLCASSPKGGRQPQHFGDGTRLSIL.

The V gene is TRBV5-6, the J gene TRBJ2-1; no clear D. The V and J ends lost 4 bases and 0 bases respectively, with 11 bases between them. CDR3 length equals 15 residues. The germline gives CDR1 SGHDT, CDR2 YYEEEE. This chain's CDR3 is CASSPDPSSYNEQFF. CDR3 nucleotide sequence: TGTGCCAGCAGCCCAGACCCGAGCTCCTACAATGAGCAGTTCTTC.

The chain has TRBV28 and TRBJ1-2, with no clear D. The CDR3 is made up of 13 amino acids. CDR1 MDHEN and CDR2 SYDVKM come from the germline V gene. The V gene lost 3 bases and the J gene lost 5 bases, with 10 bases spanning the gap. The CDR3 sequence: CASSFSKAYGYTF. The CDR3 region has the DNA TGTGCCAGCAGTTTCAGTAAGGCTTATGGCTACACCTTC.

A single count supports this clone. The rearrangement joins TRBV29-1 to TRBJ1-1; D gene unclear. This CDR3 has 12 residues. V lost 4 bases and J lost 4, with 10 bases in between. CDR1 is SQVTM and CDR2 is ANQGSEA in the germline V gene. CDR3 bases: TGCAGCGTTGTAGAAACATCCACTGAAGCTTTCTTT. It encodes CSVVETSTEAFF. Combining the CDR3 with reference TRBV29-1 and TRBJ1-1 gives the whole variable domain SAVISQKPSRDICQRGTSLTIQCQVDSQVTMMFWYRQQPGQSLTLIATANQGSEATYESGFVIDKFPISRPNLTFSTLTVSNMSPEDSSIYLCSVVETSTEAFFGQGTRLTVV.

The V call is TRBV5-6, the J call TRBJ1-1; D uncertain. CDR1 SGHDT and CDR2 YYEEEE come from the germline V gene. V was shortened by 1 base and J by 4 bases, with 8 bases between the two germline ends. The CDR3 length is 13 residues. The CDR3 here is CASSLIGSTEAFF. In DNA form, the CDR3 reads TGTGCCAGCAGCTTGATTGGGAGCACTGAAGCTTTCTTT. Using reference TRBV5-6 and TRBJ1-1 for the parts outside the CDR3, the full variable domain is DAGVTQSPTHLIKTRGQQVTLRCSPKSGHDTVSWYQQALGQGPQFIFQYYEEEERQRGNFPDRFSGHQFPNYSSELNVNALLLGDSALYLCASSLIGSTEAFFGQGTRLTVV.

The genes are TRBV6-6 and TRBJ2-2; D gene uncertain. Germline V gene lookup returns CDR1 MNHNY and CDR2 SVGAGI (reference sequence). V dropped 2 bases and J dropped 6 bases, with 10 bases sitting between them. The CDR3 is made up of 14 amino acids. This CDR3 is CASSYPGRAGELFF. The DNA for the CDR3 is TGTGCCAGCAGTTACCCCGGGCGAGCCGGGGAGCTGTTTTTT.

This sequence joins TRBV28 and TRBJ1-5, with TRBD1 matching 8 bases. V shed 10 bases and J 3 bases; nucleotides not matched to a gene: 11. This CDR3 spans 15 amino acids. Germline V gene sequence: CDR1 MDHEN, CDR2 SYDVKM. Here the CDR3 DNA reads TGTGCCACGGGAACGAGACAGGGGTTCAATCAGCCCCAGCATTTT. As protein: CATGTRQGFNQPQHF. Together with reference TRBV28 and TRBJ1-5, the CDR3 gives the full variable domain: DVKVTQSSRYLVKRTGEKVFLECVQDMDHENMFWYRQDPGLGLRLIYFSYDVKMKEKGDIPEGYSVSREKKERFSLILESASTNQTSMYLCATGTRQGFNQPQHFGDGTRLSIL.

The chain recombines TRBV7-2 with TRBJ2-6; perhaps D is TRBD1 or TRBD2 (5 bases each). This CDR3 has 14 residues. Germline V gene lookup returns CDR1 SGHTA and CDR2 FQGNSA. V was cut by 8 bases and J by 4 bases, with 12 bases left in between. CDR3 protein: CASEGPGGANVLTF. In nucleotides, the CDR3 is TGTGCCAGCGAGGGGCCAGGCGGGGCCAACGTCCTGACTTTC.

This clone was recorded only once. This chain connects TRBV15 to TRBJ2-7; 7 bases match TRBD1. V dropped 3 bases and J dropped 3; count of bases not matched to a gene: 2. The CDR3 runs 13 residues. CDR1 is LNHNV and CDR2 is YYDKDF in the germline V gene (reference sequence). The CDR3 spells CATSSGTDYEQYF. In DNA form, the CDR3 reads TGTGCCACCAGCAGCGGGACAGACTACGAGCAGTACTTC.

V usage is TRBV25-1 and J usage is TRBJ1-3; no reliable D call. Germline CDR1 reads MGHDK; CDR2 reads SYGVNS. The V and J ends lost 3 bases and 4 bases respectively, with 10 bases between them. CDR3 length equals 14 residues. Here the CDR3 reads CASSDTGGGNTIYF. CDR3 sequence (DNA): TGTGCCAGCAGTGATACGGGCGGAGGAAACACCATATATTTT.

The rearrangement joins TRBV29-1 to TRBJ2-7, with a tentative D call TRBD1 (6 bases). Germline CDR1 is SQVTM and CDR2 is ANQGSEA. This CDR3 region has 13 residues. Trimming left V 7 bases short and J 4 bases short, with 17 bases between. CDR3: CSAMTGTGYEQYF. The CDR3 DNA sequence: TGCAGCGCTATGACAGGAACGGGTTACGAGCAGTACTTC.

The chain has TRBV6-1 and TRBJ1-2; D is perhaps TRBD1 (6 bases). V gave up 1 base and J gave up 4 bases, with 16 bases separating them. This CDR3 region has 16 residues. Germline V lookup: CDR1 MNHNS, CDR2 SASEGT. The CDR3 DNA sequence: TGTGCCAGCAGTGAAGGGATGACAGGTGCGATCTATGGCTACACCTTC. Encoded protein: CASSEGMTGAIYGYTF.

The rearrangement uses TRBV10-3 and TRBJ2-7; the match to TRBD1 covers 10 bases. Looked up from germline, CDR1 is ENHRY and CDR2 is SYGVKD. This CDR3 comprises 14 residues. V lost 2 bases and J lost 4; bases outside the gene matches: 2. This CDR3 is CAISERGQGYEQYF. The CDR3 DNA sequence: TGTGCCATCAGTGAGCGGGGACAGGGGTACGAGCAGTACTTC.

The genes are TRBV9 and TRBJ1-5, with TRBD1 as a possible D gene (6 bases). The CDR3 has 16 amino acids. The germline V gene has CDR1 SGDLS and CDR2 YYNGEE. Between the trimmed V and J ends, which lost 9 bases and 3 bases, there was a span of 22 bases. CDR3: CANKTGTNHPNQPQHF. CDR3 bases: TGTGCCAACAAAACGGGGACAAATCATCCCAATCAGCCCCAGCATTTT.

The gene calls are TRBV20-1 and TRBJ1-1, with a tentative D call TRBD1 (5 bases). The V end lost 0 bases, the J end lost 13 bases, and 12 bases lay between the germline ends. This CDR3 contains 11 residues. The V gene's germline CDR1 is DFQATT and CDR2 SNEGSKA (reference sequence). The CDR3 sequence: CSAREGGKGFF. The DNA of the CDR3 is TGCAGTGCTAGAGAGGGGGGAAAGGGTTTCTTT.

The CDR3 nucleotides read TGTGCCATCAGTGAGTCAGGGGGGGGCGCAGAAGAAGATACGCAGTATTTT. It specifies CAISESGGGAEEDTQYF. V and J are TRBV10-3 and TRBJ2-3; possibly TRBD2 for D (7 bases). The V gene's germline CDR1 is ENHRY and CDR2 SYGVKD. CDR3 length: 17 residues. Trimming took off 0 bases at V and 5 bases at J, with 18 bases between the two ends.

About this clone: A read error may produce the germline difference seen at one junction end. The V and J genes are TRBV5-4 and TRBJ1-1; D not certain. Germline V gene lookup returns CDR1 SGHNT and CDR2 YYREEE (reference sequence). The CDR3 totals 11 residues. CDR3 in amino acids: CASSFNSEAFF. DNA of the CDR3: TGTGCCAGCAGCTTCAACAGTGAAGCTTTCTTT.

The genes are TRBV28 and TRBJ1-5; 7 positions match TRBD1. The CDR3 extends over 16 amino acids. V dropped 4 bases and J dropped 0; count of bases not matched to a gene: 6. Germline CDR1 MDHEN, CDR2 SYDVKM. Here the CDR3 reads CASSSRGQSSNQPQHF. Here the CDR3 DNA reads TGTGCCAGCAGTTCCCGGGGACAGAGTAGCAATCAGCCCCAGCATTTT.

In DNA form, the CDR3 reads TGTGCCAGCAGCCAAGAGAGGGTCGGGGAGCTGTTTTTT. Its protein is CASSQERVGELFF. The genes are TRBV4-2 and TRBJ2-2, with D tentatively TRBD2 (5 bases). This CDR3 has 13 residues. V lost 0 bases to trimming and J lost 7 bases, with 6 bases between them. Per the germline V gene, CDR1 is LGHNA and CDR2 is YNFKEQ.

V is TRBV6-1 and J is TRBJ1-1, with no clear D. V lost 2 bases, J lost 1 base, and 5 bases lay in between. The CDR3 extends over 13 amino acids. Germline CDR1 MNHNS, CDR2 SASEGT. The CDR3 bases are TGTGCCAGCAGTGAAACGGGGAACACTGAAGCTTTCTTT. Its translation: CASSETGNTEAFF.

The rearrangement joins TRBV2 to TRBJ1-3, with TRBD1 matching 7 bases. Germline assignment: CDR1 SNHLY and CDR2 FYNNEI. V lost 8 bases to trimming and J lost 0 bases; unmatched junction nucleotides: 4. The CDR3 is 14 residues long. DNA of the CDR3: TGTGCCAGCGGGGACAGAAGCTCTGGAAACACCATATATTTT. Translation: CASGDRSSGNTIYF.

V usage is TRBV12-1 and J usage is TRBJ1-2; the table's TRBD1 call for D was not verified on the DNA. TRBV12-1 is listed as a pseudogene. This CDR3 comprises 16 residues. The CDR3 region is CASSFGFETGFWGYTF. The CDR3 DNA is TGTGCCAGCAGCTTTGGTTTTGAGACAGGTTTTTGGGGCTACACCTTC.

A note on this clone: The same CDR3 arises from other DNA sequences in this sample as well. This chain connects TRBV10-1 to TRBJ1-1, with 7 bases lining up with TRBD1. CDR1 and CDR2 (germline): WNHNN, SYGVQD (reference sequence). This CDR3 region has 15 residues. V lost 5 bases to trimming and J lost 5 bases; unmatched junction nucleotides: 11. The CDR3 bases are TGCGCCAGCAGTAGAGGGACAGCGGGGGGAACTGAAGCTTTCTTT. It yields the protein CASSRGTAGGTEAFF.

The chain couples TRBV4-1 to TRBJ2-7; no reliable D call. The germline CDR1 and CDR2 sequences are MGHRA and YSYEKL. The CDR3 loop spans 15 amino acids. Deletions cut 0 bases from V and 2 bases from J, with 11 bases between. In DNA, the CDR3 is TGCGCCAGCAGCCAAGAAAGCCAGCGAACCTACGAGCAGTACTTC. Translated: CASSQESQRTYEQYF.